Listed here are 2 T cell receptor beta chains from one sample, sequenced in a study of blood T cells in healthy people across ages. Primers used in a second PCR of roughly 7 to 12 cycles were a sample-barcoded 5' primer and a J-beta primer mix. TCRdb called the 5' RACE reads again in MiXCR, with one record for every CDR3 protein. The sample has approximately 880,000 distinct CDR3 sequences, about 44% seen once. Source material: blood. The receptors stem from a man younger than 40 in good health.

The chain's CDR3 is CASSPHSALDTGELFF. CDR3 in DNA: TGCGCCAGCAGCCCCCACAGCGCACTAGACACCGGGGAGCTGTTTTTT. The J gene is TRBJ2-2, the V gene TRBV4-3; tentatively, D is TRBD2 (5 bases). The CDR3 covers 16 residues. The germline V and J ends were trimmed by 4 bases and 3 bases, with 15 bases remaining between them. In germline, CDR1 is LGHNA, CDR2 YSLEER.

CDR3 amino acids: CASSQVADSNYEQYF. The CDR3 DNA reads TGTGCCAGCAGCCAAGTGGCGGACAGCAACTACGAGCAGTACTTC. This chain joins TRBV4-2 and TRBJ2-4; the D gene is possibly TRBD1 (6 bases). The better agreement between TRBJ2-7 and the DNA end casts doubt on the J call. This CDR3 region has 15 residues. Germline V CDR1 and CDR2: LGHNA, YNFKEQ.